This T cell receptor (beta chain) was documented in a study of cytomegalovirus exposure and HLA in healthy donors. In the study overall: Drawn from HLA-typed donors, around 85 million unique TCRs were held in an early data release.

Primers included in the PCR were 60 Vbeta and 13 Jbeta primers. Measured with immunoSEQ multiplex PCR; TCRdb has only the in-frame clones, and not every one. The sample lists about 130,000 clones, over 70% seen once, with 4% to 4.5% in the top ten. Whole-study findings and limits: Altogether, some 170 TCR beta chains were recorded as cytomegalovirus-associated. The availability of immune exposure information extended only to CMV serostatus.

Notes on this clone: What it binds is not known.

The CDR3 has 16 amino acids. The J segment lost 7 bases and the V segment lost 7 bases, leaving 13 bases of the junction unmatched. Germline V lookup: CDR1 SGHTA, CDR2 FQGNSA. The chain combines TRBV7-2 with TRBJ2-2, with 9 bases that match TRBD1. The origin of this receptor is a woman in her 40s in good health and CMV-seronegative. Sequencing was performed on PBMCs. In nucleotides, the CDR3 is TGTGCCAGCACCCCAATGTACAGGGGGCGAATCGGGGAGCTGTTTTTT. Translating it yields CASTPMYRGRIGELFF.